This T cell receptor (beta chain) was sequenced in a study of blood T cell repertoires in COVID-19. Study-wide background: Acute and convalescent COVID-19 samples came from the United States, Italy and Spain. T cells, B-cell-depleted T cells, or PBMCs supplied cDNA or gDNA.

Germline CDR1 WSHSY, CDR2 SAAADI. The CDR3 has 12 residues. Trimming stripped 6 bases from V and 8 bases from J, with 13 bases between. Only in-frame clones appear in the TCRdb table, and some are missing; sequencing was by immunoSEQ multiplex PCR. The data hold 250,000 to 300,000 clones, with about 86% observed a single time. The chain couples TRBV10-2 to TRBJ1-1; D not certain. This TCR derives from a young man with active or convalescent COVID-19. The source material was peripheral blood. CDR3 region: CASRQALTEAFF. The CDR3 region has the DNA TGCGCCAGCAGGCAGGCTCTAACAGAAGCTTTCTTT.